This T cell receptor (beta chain) was identified in a study of blood T cell repertoires in COVID-19. Overall study: Both acute and convalescent COVID-19 samples were obtained from the United States, Italy and Spain. T cells, B-cell-depleted T cells, or PBMCs supplied cDNA or gDNA.

Per the original data handling: Nucleated cell number was recorded as an estimate derived from reference gene primer amplification. Assay used: immunoSEQ multiplex PCR; TCRdb lists only in-frame clones, some missing. The V and J calls and clone size were taken over from that table, and D and trimming were inferred from the DNA. Of around 200,000 clones listed, around 79% are singletons. The CDR3 extends over 14 amino acids. The germline V and J ends were trimmed by 4 bases and 4 bases, with 14 bases remaining between them. Germline CDR1 is SGDLS and CDR2 is YYNGEE. The clonotype comes from a woman aged 45-65 years with acute or convalescent COVID-19. V and J are TRBV9 and TRBJ1-2; the D is unclear. The sequencing sample was made of peripheral blood. The CDR3 here is CASSHKPDSYGYTF. The CDR3 DNA sequence: TGTGCCAGCAGCCATAAACCGGACTCCTATGGCTACACCTTC.